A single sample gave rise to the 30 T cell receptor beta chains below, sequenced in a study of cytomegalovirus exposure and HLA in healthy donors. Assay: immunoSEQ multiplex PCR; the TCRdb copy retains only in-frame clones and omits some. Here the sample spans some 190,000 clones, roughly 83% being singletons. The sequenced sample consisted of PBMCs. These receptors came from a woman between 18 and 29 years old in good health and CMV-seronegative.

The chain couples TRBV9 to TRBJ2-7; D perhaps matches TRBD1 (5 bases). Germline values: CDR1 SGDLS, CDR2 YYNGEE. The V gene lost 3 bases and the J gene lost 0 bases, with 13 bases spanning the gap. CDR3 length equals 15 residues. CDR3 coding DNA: TGTGCCAGCAGCGCCTTGGCAGGGAACTCCTACGAGCAGTACTTC. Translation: CASSALAGNSYEQYF.

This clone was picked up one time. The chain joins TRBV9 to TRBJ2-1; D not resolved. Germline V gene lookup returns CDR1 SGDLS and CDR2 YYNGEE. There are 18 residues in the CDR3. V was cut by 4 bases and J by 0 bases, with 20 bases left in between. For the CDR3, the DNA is TGTGCCAGCAGCCGAAAAAAACCTTTGGAGAGCTCCTACAATGAGCAGTTCTTC. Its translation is CASSRKKPLESSYNEQFF.

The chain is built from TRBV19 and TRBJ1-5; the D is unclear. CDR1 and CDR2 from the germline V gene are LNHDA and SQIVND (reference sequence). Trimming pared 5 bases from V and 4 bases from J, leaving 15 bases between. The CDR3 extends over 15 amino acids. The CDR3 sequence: CASSPRGTLNQPQHF. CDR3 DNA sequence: TGTGCCAGTAGTCCCCGCGGAACTCTAAATCAGCCCCAGCATTTT.

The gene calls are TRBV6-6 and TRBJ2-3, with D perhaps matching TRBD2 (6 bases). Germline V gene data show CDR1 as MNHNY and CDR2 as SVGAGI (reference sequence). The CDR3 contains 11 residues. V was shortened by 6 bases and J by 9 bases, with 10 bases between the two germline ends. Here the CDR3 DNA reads TGTGCCAGCAGGGGACTCACCACGCAGTATTTT. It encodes CASRGLTTQYF.

The CDR3 here is CASSSTSGVKGDEQFF. In DNA, the CDR3 is TGTGCCAGCAGCTCGACTAGCGGGGTCAAAGGGGATGAGCAGTTCTTC. The chain recombines TRBV7-3 with TRBJ2-1; 11 bases match TRBD2. V lost 4 bases and J lost 8; bases outside the gene matches: 10. The CDR3 consists of 16 residues. Germline CDR1 SGHTA, CDR2 FQGTGA.

The CDR3 DNA sequence: TGTGCCAGTAGTCGAACCTACAGGGGGGAGACAGATACGCAGTATTTT. Residues: CASSRTYRGETDTQYF. The chain recombines TRBV19 with TRBJ2-3, with TRBD1 matching over 8 bases. The CDR3 sequence is 16 residues long. Germline CDR1 and CDR2: LNHDA and SQIVND (reference sequence). The ends lost 5 bases at V and 3 bases at J; junction bases unmatched: 10.

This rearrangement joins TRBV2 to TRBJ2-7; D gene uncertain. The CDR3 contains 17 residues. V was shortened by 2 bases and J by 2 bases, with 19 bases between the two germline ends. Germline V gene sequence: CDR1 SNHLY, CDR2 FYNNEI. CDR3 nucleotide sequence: TGTGCCAGCAGTGAACCTTCCCTAGGCCGTGCAACCTACGAGCAGTACTTC. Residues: CASSEPSLGRATYEQYF.

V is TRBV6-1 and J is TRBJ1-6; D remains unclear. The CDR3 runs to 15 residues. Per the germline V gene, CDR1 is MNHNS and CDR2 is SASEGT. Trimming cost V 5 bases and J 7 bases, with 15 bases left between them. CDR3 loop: CASSSPAGRNSPLHF. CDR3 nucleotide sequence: TGTGCCAGCAGTTCCCCAGCGGGTAGGAATTCACCCCTCCACTTT.

CDR3 residues: CASRSDRARSYEQYF. The CDR3 nucleotides are TGTGCCAGCAGATCTGACAGGGCCAGATCCTACGAGCAGTACTTC. The rearrangement links TRBV6-6 to TRBJ2-7; 7 bases are a match to TRBD1. In germline, CDR1 is MNHNY, CDR2 SVGAGI (reference sequence). V gave up 6 bases and J gave up 1 base; unmatched junction bases: 9. The CDR3 length is 15 residues.

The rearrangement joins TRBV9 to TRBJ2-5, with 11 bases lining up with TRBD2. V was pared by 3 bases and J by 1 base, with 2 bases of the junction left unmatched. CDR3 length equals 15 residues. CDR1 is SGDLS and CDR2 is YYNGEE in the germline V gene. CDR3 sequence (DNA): TGTGCCAGCAGCGAGGGACTAGCGGTCCAAGAGACCCAGTACTTC. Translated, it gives CASSEGLAVQETQYF.

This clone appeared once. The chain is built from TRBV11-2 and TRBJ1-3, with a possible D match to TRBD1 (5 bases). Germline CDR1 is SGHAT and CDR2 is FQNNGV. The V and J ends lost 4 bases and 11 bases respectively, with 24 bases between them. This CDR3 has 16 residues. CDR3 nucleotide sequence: TGTGCCAGCAGCTCCGACGACTCCAGCATGGGGGGGGCCATATATTTT. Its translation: CASSSDDSSMGGAIYF.

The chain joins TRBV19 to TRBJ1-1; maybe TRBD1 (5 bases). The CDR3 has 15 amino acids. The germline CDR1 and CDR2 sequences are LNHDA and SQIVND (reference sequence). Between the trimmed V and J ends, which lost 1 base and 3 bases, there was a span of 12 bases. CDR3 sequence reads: CASSIGDSLYTEAFF. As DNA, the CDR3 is TGTGCCAGTAGTATAGGTGACAGCCTTTACACTGAAGCTTTCTTT.

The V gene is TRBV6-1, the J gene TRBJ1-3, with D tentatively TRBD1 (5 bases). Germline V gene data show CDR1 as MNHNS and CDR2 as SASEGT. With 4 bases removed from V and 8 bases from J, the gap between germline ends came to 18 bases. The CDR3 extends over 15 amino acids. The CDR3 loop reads CASSGGRAGIDTIYF. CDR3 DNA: TGTGCCAGCAGTGGGGGAAGGGCAGGGATTGACACCATATATTTT.

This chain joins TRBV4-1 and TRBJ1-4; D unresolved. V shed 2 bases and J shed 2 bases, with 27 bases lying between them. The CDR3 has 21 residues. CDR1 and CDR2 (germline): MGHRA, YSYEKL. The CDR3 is CASSQFPLKAYELGTNEKLFF. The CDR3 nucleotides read TGCGCCAGCAGCCAATTCCCTCTTAAAGCCTACGAACTAGGCACTAATGAAAAACTGTTTTTT.

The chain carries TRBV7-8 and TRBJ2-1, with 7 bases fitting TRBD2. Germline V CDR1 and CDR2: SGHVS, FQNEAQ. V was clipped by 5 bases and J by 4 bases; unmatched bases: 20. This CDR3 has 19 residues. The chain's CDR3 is CASSLTPSWTSRSYNEQFF. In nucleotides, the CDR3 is TGTGCCAGCAGCCTAACCCCTTCCTGGACTAGTCGTTCGTACAATGAGCAGTTCTTC.

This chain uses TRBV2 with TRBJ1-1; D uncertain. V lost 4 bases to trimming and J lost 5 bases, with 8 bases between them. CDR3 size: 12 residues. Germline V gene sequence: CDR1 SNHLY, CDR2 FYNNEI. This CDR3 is CASSVPGTEAFF. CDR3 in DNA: TGTGCCAGCAGTGTCCCGGGTACTGAAGCTTTCTTT.

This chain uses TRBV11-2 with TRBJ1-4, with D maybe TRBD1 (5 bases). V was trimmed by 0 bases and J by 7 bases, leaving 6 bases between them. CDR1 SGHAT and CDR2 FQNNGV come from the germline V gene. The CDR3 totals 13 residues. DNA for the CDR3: TGTGCCAGCAGCTTAGACAGGGTTGAAAAACTGTTTTTT. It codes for CASSLDRVEKLFF.

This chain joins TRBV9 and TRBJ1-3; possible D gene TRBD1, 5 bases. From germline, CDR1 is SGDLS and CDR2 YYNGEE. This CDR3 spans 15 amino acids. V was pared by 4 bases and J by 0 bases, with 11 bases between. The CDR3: CASSIDSSSGNTIYF. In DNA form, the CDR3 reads TGTGCCAGCAGCATAGACAGTTCCTCTGGAAACACCATATATTTT.

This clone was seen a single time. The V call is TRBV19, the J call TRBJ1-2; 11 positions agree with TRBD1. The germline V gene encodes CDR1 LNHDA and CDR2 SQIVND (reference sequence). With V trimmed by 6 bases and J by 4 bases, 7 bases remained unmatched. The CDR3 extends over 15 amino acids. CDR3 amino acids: CASSLPGQGVYGYTF. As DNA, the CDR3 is TGTGCCAGTAGCCTACCGGGACAGGGGGTCTATGGCTACACCTTC.

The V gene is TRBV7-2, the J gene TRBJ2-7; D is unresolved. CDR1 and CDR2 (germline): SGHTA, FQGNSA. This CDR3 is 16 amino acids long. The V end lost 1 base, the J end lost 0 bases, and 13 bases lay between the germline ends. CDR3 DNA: TGTGCCAGCAGCTTAGGAAAAATAGCCACCTCCTACGAGCAGTACTTC. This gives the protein CASSLGKIATSYEQYF.

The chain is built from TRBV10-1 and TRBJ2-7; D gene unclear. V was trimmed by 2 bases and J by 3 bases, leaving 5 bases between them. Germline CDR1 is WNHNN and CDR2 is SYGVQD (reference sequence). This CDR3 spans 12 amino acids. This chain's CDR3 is CASSETNYEQYF. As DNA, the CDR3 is TGCGCCAGCAGTGAGACAAACTACGAGCAGTACTTC.

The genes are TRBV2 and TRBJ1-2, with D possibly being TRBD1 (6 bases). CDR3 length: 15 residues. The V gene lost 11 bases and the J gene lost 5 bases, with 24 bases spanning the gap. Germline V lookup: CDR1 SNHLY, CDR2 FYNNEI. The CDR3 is CASPPSGGPWYGYTF. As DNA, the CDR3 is TGTGCCTCCCCCCCTAGCGGGGGCCCTTGGTATGGCTACACCTTC. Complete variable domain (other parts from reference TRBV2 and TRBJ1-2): EPEVTQTPSHQVTQMGQEVILRCVPISNHLYFYWYRQILGQKVEFLVSFYNNEISEKSEIFDDQFSVERPDGSNFTLKIRSTKLEDSAMYFCASPPSGGPWYGYTFGSGTRLTVV.

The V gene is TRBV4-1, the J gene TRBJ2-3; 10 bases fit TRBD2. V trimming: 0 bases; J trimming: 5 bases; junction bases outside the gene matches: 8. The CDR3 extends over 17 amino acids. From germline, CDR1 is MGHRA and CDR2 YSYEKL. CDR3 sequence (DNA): TGCGCCAGCAGCCAAGATCCAAGCGGGGGGGCCAGAGATACGCAGTATTTT. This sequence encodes CASSQDPSGGARDTQYF.

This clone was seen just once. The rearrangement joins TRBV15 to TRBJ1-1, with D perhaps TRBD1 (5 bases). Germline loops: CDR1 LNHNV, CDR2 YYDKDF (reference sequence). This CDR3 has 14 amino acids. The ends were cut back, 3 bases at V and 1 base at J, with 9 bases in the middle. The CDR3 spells CATSRGQENTEAFF. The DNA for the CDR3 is TGTGCCACCAGCAGGGGGCAGGAGAACACTGAAGCTTTCTTT. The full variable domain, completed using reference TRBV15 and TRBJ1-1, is DAMVIQNPRYQVTQFGKPVTLSCSQTLNHNVMYWYQQKSSQAPKLLFHYYDKDFNNEADTPDNFQSRRPNTSFCFLDIRSPGLGDTAMYLCATSRGQENTEAFFGQGTRLTVV.

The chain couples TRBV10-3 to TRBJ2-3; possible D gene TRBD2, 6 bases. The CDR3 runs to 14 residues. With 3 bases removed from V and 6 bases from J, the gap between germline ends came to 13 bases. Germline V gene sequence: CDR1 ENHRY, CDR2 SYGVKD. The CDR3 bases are TGTGCCATCAGTGATGTGGGGGGTTCGGATACGCAGTATTTT. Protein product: CAISDVGGSDTQYF.

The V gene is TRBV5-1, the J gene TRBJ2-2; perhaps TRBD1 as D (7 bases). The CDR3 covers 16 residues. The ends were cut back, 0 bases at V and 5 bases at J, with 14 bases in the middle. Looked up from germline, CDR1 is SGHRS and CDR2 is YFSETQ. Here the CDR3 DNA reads TGCGCCAGCAGCTTGGCCGGACAGGCGGGAACCGGGGAGCTGTTTTTT. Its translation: CASSLAGQAGTGELFF. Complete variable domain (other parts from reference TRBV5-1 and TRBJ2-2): KAGVTQTPRYLIKTRGQQVTLSCSPISGHRSVSWYQQTPGQGLQFLFEYFSETQRNKGNFPGRFSGRQFSNSRSEMNVSTLELGDSALYLCASSLAGQAGTGELFFGEGSRLTVL.

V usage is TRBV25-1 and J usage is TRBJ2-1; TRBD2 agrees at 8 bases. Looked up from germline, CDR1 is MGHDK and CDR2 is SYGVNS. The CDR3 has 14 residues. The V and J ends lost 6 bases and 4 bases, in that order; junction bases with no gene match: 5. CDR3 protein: CASRASGSYNEQFF. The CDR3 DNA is TGTGCCAGCAGAGCTAGCGGGTCATACAATGAGCAGTTCTTC.

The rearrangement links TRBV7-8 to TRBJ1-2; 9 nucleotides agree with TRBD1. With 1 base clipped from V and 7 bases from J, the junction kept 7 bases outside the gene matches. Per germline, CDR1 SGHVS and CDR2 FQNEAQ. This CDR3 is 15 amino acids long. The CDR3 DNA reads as TGTGCCAGCAGCTTAGACGCCACAGGGGGCGCTGGCTACACCTTC. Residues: CASSLDATGGAGYTF.

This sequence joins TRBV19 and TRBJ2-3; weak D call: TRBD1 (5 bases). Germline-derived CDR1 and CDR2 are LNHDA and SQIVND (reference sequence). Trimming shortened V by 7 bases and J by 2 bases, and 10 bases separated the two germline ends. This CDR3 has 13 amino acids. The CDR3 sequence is CASKWGSTDTQYF. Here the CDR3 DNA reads TGTGCCAGTAAGTGGGGCTCCACAGATACGCAGTATTTT.

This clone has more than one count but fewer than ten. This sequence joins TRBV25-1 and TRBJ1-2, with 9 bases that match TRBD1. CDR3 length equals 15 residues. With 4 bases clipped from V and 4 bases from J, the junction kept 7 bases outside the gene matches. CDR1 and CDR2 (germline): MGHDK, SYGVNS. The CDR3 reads CASSVGTGYSYGYTF. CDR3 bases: TGTGCCAGCAGTGTCGGGACAGGGTACAGCTATGGCTACACCTTC.